The present T cell receptor beta chain was sequenced within a study of blood T cell repertoires in COVID-19. Overall study: Spain, Italy and the United States supplied samples that represented acute and convalescent COVID-19. In each case, the material was cDNA or gDNA derived from T cells, B-cell-depleted T cells, or PBMCs.

In the original workflow: Quantification of nucleated cells was approximated via reference gene primer amplification. Profiled with immunoSEQ multiplex PCR; TCRdb holds only in-frame clones, not every one. The V and J calls and clone size come from that table; D and trimming were worked out from the DNA. This sample carries under 300,000 clones, approximately 86% of them seen once, and the ten largest clones take 6% to 9%. This CDR3 region has 14 residues. Germline V CDR1 and CDR2: LGHNA, YNFKEQ. V lost 0 bases and J lost 0, with 6 bases in between. Sequenced material: peripheral blood. This receptor was identified in a woman between 65 and 79 years old with active or convalescent COVID-19. The chain carries TRBV4-2 and TRBJ2-7; no definite D call. CDR3 DNA: TGTGCCAGCAGCCAAGATCGGAGCTCCTACGAGCAGTACTTC. This codes for CASSQDRSSYEQYF.